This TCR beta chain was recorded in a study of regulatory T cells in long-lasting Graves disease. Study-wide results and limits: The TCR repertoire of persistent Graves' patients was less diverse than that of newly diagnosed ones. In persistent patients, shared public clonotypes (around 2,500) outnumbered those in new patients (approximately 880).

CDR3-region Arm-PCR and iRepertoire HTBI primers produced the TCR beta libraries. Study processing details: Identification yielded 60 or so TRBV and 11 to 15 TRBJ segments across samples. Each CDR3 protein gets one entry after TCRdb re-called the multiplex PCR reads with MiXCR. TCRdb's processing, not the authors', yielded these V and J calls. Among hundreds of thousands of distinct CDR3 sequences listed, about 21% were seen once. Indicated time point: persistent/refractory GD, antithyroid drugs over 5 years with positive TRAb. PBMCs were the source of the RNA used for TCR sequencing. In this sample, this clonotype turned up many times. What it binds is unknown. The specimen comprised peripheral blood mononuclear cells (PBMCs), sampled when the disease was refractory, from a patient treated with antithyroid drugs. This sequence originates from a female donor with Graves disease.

CDR3 sequence (DNA): TGTGCCAGCAGCTCATACGGGGGTGCAGAGACCCAGTACTTC. It specifies CASSSYGGAETQYF. The genes are TRBV11-2 and TRBJ2-5; tentatively, D is TRBD2 (6 bases). The CDR3 is made up of 14 amino acids. Looked up from germline, CDR1 is SGHAT and CDR2 is FQNNGV. V was trimmed by 4 bases and J by 4 bases, leaving 13 bases between them.